The 13 T cell receptor beta chains given below trace back to one sample, sequenced in a study of kidney transplant recipient with SARS-CoV-2 infection (dated by TCRdb to the early 2020s). The time point label of this sample denotes: pre-pandemic baseline sample and day 111 after first positive SARS-CoV-2 test. Sequencing relied on an Illumina MiSeq. TCRdb reprocessing: public reads trimmed at Q25 with fastp, clones called with MiXCR, in-frame beta chains kept. Merged by CDR3 protein, the rows form single entries marked with the most common genes and DNA. In all, the sample holds about 250,000 distinct CDR3 sequences, and under 35% of those were seen once. The top ten constitute roughly 7.3% of the sample. The specimen was a blood sample, collected at baseline and around day 110 from a kidney transplant recipient. These TCRs come from a male patient aged 25 to 39 who had COVID-19 and was a kidney transplant recipient. In transplant recipients, some T cells may be of donor rather than host origin.

This clonotype was recorded many times. The genes are TRBV6-5 and TRBJ2-1; D remains unclear. Germline CDR1 and CDR2: MNHEY and SVGAGI. The CDR3 is 11 residues long. Trimming shortened V by 4 bases and J by 10 bases, and 8 bases separated the two germline ends. Here the CDR3 reads CASSSAREQFF. The CDR3 coding sequence is TGTGCCAGCAGTTCCGCAAGAGAGCAGTTCTTC.

This clonotype was found many times. The chain uses TRBV16 and TRBJ1-5; no clear D. This CDR3 comprises 14 residues. Germline V gene data show CDR1 as KGHSY and CDR2 as FQNENV. V was clipped by 0 bases and J by 7 bases, with 10 bases between them. The CDR3 DNA sequence: TGTGCCAGCAGCCAATCGGACGTCGCACAGCCCCAGCATTTT. It is translated as CASSQSDVAQPQHF.

This clonotype has a handful of counts. The chain has TRBV4-3 and TRBJ2-5, with D perhaps being TRBD1 or TRBD2 (5 bases each). With 3 bases removed from V and 5 bases from J, the gap between germline ends came to 10 bases. Germline V gene lookup returns CDR1 LGHNA and CDR2 YSLEER. The CDR3 is 13 amino acids. CDR3 residues: CASSHSGLETQYF. In DNA form, the CDR3 reads TGCGCCAGCAGCCACTCGGGGCTCGAGACCCAGTACTTC.

This clonotype was found many times. This sequence joins TRBV2 and TRBJ2-7, with 9 bases identical to TRBD1. Germline V gives CDR1 SNHLY, CDR2 FYNNEI. The junction had 8 bases not matched to a gene; V was cut back by 6 bases and J by 5 bases. The CDR3 is 14 amino acids. In DNA form, the CDR3 reads TGTGCCAGCAGGAGAAGGACAGGGGACCACGAGCAGTACTTC. Translated, it gives CASRRRTGDHEQYF.

This clonotype was seen repeatedly, ten times or more. The chain links TRBV21-1 to TRBJ2-3. TRBV21-1 is a pseudogene segment. CDR3 length: 17 amino acids. In DNA form, the CDR3 reads TGTGCCAGCAGATCCTCAGTAGCTACAGTCATGCAAGATACGCAGTATTTT. It yields the protein CASRSSVATVMQDTQYF.

This clonotype was detected ten times or more. The chain joins TRBV27 to TRBJ2-1; TRBD2 aligns across 11 bases. V trimming: 3 bases; J trimming: 8 bases; junction bases outside the gene matches: 15. In germline, CDR1 is MNHEY, CDR2 SMNVEV (reference sequence). The CDR3 has 18 residues. The CDR3 bases are TGTGCCAGCAGTTTCTACCACGACCTGACTAGCGGGGCCGATGAGCAGTTCTTC. Residues: CASSFYHDLTSGADEQFF.

On this clonotype itself: The limits of the CDR3 on the DNA are not certain, so only TCRdb's listed CDR3 is given. The chain combines TRBV6-1 with TRBJ2-6; TRBD2 is taken as the D call from the table, unchecked against the DNA. Both ends counted, the CDR3 spans 15 residues. Germline V CDR1 and CDR2: MNHNS, SASEGT. The CDR3 region is CASSGPVGSGTSGGF.

Ten or more counts support this clonotype. The chain is built from TRBV7-6 and TRBJ1-4, with 8 nucleotides matching TRBD1. Germline V gene sequence: CDR1 SGHVS, CDR2 FNYEAQ. Trimming removed 5 bases from V and 8 bases from J; junction bases left unmatched: 10. This CDR3 spans 15 amino acids. The CDR3 is CASSPASRQGEKLFF. The CDR3, as DNA: TGTGCCAGCAGCCCCGCCTCTAGACAGGGGGAAAAACTGTTTTTT.

This clonotype was counted at least ten times. The chain joins TRBV5-4 to TRBJ1-2; weak D call: TRBD1 (6 bases). CDR1 and CDR2 from the germline V gene are SGHNT and YYREEE (reference sequence). Trimming left V 7 bases short and J 4 bases short, with 23 bases between. The CDR3 loop spans 16 amino acids. This CDR3 is CASSGDVPGKTYGYTF. The CDR3 nucleotides read TGTGCCAGCTCAGGGGACGTACCAGGAAAGACCTATGGCTACACCTTC.

This clonotype was seen many times. The V call is TRBV7-7, the J call TRBJ1-2; D uncertain. Trimming left V 3 bases short and J 4 bases short, with 21 bases between. The V gene's germline CDR1 is SSHAT and CDR2 FNYEAQ (reference sequence). CDR3 length: 17 amino acids. CDR3 bases: TGTGCCAGCAGCTTGGTAACTAAGTGCCGAAAGACCTATGGCTACACCTTC. Its protein is CASSLVTKCRKTYGYTF.

The V gene is TRBV8-2, the J gene TRBJ2-6. TRBV8-2 is a pseudogene segment. This CDR3 contains 17 residues. The CDR3 nucleotides are TGTGGCAGGTTTCAAAGGATAACACAAAGTCAGGCCAACGTCCTGACTTTC. Protein: CGRFQRITQSQANVLTF.

This clonotype has a count of ten or more. The chain joins TRBV7-3 to TRBJ1-4; unclear D gene. CDR3 length: 15 amino acids. CDR1 and CDR2 from the germline V gene are SGHTA and FQGTGA. The V and J ends lost 2 bases and 4 bases respectively, with 11 bases between them. The chain's CDR3 is CASSLFRCGNEKLFF. CDR3 DNA: TGTGCCAGCAGCTTATTCCGGTGTGGTAATGAAAAACTGTTTTTT.

V usage is TRBV9 and J usage is TRBJ2-2, with D perhaps matching TRBD1 or TRBD2 (5 bases each). V gave up 4 bases and J gave up 7 bases, with 11 bases separating them. The CDR3 runs to 13 residues. Germline lookup yields CDR1 SGDLS and CDR2 YYNGEE. Here the CDR3 reads CASSPRDLGELFF. The CDR3 DNA is TGTGCCAGCAGCCCACGGGACCTCGGGGAGCTGTTTTTT.